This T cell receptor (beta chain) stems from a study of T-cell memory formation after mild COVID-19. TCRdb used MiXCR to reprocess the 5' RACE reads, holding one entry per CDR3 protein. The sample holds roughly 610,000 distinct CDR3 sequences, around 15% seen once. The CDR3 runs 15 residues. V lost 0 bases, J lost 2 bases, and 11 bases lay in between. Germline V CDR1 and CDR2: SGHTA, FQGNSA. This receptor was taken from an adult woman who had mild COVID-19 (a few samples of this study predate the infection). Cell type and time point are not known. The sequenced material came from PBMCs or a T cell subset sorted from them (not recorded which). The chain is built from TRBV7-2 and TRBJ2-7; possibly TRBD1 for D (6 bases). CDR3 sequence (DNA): TGTGCCAGCAGCTTAGCCGACAGGCCGACCTACGAGCAGTACTTC. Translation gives CASSLADRPTYEQYF.